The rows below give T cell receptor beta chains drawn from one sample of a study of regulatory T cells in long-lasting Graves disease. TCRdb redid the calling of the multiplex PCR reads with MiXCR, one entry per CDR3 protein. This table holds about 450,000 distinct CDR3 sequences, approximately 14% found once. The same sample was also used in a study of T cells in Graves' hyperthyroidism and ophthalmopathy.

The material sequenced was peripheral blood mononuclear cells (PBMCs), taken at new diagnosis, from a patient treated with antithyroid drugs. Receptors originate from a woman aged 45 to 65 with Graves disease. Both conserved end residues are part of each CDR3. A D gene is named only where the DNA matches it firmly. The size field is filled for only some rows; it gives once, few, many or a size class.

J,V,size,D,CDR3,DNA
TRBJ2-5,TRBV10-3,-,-,CAIRPAVQETQYF,TGTGCCATCAGGCCAGCCGTGCAAGAGACCCAGTACTTC
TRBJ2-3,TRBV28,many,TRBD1,CASSRDRGGGTDTQYF,TGTGCCAGCAGCCGCGACAGGGGTGGGGGCACAGATACGCAGTATTTT
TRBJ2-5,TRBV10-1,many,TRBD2,CASSEGGRLETQYF,TGCGCCAGCAGTGAAGGCGGGAGGCTTGAGACCCAGTACTTC
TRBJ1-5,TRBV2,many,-,CASSEGRFSNQPQHF,TGTGCCAGCAGTGAAGGCAGGTTTTCCAATCAGCCCCAGCATTTT
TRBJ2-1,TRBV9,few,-,CASSVDSVNEQFF,TGTGCCAGCAGCGTAGACAGCGTGAATGAGCAGTTCTTC
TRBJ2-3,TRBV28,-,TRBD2,CASSSGLAGAGTDTQYF,TGTGCCAGCAGTTCGGGACTAGCGGGGGCCGGCACAGATACGCAGTATTTT
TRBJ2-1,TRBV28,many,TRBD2,CASITPRAGGNEQFF,TGTGCCAGCATCACCCCCCGAGCGGGGGGCAATGAGCAGTTCTTC
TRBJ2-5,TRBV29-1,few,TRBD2,CSVERTSGRKTQYF,TGCAGCGTTGAAAGGACTAGCGGGAGGAAGACCCAGTACTTC
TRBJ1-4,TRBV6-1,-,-,CASKGGVANEKLFF,TGTGCCAGCAAAGGGGGGGTTGCTAATGAAAAACTGTTTTTT
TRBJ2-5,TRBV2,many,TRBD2,CASSEEAGVGETQYF,TGTGCCAGCAGTGAAGAGGCGGGAGTCGGAGAGACCCAGTACTTC
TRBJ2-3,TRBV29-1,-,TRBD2,CSVLAGDTDTQYF,TGCAGCGTCCTAGCGGGGGACACAGATACGCAGTATTTT
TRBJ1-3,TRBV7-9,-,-,CASSLDWGMTGNTIYF,TGTGCCAGCAGCTTAGATTGGGGGATGACTGGAAACACCATATATTTT
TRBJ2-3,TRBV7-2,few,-,CASSLTATFRTDTQYF,TGTGCCAGCAGCTTGACGGCCACATTTCGCACAGATACGCAGTATTTT
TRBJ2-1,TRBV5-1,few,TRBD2,CASSFRSGIGFGEQFF,TGCGCCAGCAGCTTCCGTAGCGGGATAGGCTTTGGGGAGCAGTTCTTC
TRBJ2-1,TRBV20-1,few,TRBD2,CSARDEKREVDNEQFF,TGCAGTGCTAGAGACGAGAAGCGGGAGGTCGACAATGAGCAGTTCTTC
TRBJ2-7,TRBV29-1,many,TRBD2,CSAKGLAGIDEQYF,TGCAGCGCCAAAGGACTAGCGGGAATCGACGAGCAGTACTTC
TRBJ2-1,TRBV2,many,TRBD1,CASSAGQGYNEQFF,TGTGCCAGCAGTGCGGGACAGGGCTACAATGAGCAGTTCTTC
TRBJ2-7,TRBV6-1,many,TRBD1,CASTAGQGAFYEQYF,TGTGCCAGCACCGCCGGACAGGGGGCCTTCTACGAGCAGTACTTC
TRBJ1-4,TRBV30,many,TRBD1,CAWRRGPNEKLFF,TGTGCCTGGAGAAGGGGGCCGAATGAAAAACTGTTTTTT
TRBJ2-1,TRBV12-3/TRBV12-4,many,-,CASTNEHEQFF,TGTGCCAGCACAAACGAACATGAGCAGTTCTTC
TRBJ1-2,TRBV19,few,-,CASRDNNYGYTF,TGTGCCAGTCGGGACAATAACTATGGCTACACCTTC
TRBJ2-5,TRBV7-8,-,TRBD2,CASTFRWGGETQYF,TGTGCCAGCACCTTCAGGTGGGGGGGGGAGACCCAGTACTTC
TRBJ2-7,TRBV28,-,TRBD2,CASSFLSGLAGDTYEQYF,TGTGCCAGCAGTTTCCTTTCGGGACTAGCGGGCGATACCTACGAGCAGTACTTC